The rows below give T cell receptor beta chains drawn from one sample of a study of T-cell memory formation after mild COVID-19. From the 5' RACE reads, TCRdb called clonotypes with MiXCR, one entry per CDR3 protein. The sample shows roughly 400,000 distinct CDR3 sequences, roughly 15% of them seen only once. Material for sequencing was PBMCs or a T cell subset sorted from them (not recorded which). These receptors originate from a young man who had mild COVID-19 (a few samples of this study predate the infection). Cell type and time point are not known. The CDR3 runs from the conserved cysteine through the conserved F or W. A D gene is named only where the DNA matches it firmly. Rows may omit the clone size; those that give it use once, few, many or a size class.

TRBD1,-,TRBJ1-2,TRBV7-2,TGTGCCAGCAGCTCTCACCGTGGGACAGGGCAGTTGGAGTACACCTTC,CASSSHRGTGQLEYTF
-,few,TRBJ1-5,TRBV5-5,TGTGCCAGCAGCTTGTGGCACCTCAATCAGCCCCAGCATTTT,CASSLWHLNQPQHF
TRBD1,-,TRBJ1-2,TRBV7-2,TGTGCCAGCAGCCCGCTAGACAGGGTTGATACCTTC,CASSPLDRVDTF
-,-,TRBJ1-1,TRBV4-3,TGCGCCAGCAGCCATACCAGGGGACCTGAAGCTTTCTTT,CASSHTRGPEAFF
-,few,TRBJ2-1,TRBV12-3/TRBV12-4,TGTGCCACCACCGGTGGGTTCTCCTACAATGAGCAGTTCTTC,CATTGGFSYNEQFF
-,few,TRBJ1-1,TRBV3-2,TGTGCCAGCAGCCAAAATTTACAGGGTGTGACTGAAGCTTTCTTT,CASSQNLQGVTEAFF
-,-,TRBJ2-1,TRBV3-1,TGTGCCAGCAGCCTTACGGGGGAGGATGAGCAGTTCTTC,CASSLTGEDEQFF
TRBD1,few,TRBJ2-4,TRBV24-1,TGTGCCACCAGTGATGCCCGGGACAGTACCATTCAGTACTTC,CATSDARDSTIQYF
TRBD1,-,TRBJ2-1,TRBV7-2,TGTGCCAGCAGATGGGACAGGGATATAGGTGAGCAGTTCTTC,CASRWDRDIGEQFF
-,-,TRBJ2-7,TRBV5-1,TGCGCCAGTTGCGACAGGTTCCCCTACGAGCAGTACTTC,CASCDRFPYEQYF
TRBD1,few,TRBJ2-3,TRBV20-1,TGCAGTCCCTCTGGACAGGGTAGCACAGATACGCAGTATTTT,CSPSGQGSTDTQYF
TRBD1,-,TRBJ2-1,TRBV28,TGTGCCAGCAGTTTATTCTCCTCCGGGACAGTGGGCAATGAGCAGTTCTTC,CASSLFSSGTVGNEQFF